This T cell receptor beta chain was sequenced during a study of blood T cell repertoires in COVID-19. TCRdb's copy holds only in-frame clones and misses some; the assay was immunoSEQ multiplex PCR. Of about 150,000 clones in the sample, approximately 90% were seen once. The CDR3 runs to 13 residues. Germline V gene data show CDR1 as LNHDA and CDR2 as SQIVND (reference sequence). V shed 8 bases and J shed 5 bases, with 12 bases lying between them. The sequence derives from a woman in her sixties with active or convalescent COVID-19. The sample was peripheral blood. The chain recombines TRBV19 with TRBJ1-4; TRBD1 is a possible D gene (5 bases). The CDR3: CASGDSRNEKLFF. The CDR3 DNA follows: TGTGCCAGTGGTGACAGTAGGAATGAAAAACTGTTTTTT.